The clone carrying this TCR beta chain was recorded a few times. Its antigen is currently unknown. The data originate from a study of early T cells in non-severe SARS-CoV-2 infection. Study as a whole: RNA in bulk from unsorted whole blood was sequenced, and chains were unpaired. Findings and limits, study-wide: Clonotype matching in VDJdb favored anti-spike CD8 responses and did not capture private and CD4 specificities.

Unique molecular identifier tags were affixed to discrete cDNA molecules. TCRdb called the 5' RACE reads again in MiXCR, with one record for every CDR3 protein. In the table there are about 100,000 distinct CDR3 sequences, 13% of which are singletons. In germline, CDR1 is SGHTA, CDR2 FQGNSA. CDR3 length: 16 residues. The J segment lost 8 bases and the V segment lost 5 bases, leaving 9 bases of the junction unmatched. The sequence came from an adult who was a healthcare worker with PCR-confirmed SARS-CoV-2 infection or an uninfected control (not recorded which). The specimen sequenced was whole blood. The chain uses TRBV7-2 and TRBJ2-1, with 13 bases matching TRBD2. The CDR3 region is CASSGRLAGGAYEQFF. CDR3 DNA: TGTGCCAGCAGCGGCAGACTAGCGGGGGGTGCTTATGAGCAGTTCTTC.